These 10 T cell receptor beta chains originate from one sample sequenced in a study of blood T cell repertoires in COVID-19. The assay was immunoSEQ multiplex PCR, and TCRdb's table has in-frame clones only and misses some. The sample has about 280,000 clones, approximately 78% seen once; the top ten hold approximately 5%. What was sequenced was PBMCs or T cells enriched from blood (not recorded which). The origin of the receptors is a man aged 40-49 years who had been exposed to COVID-19.

The rearrangement uses TRBV9 and TRBJ2-7; TRBD2 matches at 8 bases. Germline values: CDR1 SGDLS, CDR2 YYNGEE. Trimming cost V 1 base and J 6 bases; bases outside gene matches: 12. This CDR3 has 16 residues. CDR3 nucleotide sequence: TGTGCCAGCAGCGTAAATCCCAGCGGGAGTGTCGGCGAGCAGTACTTC. Its translation: CASSVNPSGSVGEQYF.

The chain uses TRBV7-8 and TRBJ2-5; 7 bases line up with TRBD2. The V segment lost 1 base and the J segment 3 bases; nucleotides outside the gene matches: 8. This CDR3 contains 16 residues. The germline V gene encodes CDR1 SGHVS and CDR2 FQNEAQ. The CDR3 region is CASSLEGGSGKETQYF. Written as DNA, the CDR3 is TGTGCCAGCAGCTTAGAGGGCGGGAGCGGGAAAGAGACCCAGTACTTC. The variable domain in full, completed from reference TRBV7-8 and TRBJ2-5, reads GAGVSQSPRYKVAKRGQDVALRCDPISGHVSLFWYQQALGQGPEFLTYFQNEAQLDKSGLPSDRFFAERPEGSVSTLKIQRTQQEDSAVYLCASSLEGGSGKETQYFGPGTRLLVL.

The J gene is TRBJ1-2, the V gene TRBV28; no definite D call. This CDR3 is 14 amino acids long. The V gene lost 3 bases and the J gene lost 4 bases, with 12 bases spanning the gap. Germline CDR1 and CDR2: MDHEN and SYDVKM. The CDR3 spells CASSLGRAGYGYTF. CDR3 sequence (DNA): TGTGCCAGCAGTTTGGGCAGAGCGGGCTATGGCTACACCTTC.

The chain is built from TRBV11-2 and TRBJ1-5; tentative D call: TRBD1 (5 bases). The V end lost 1 base, the J end lost 5 bases, and 12 bases lay between the germline ends. Germline V gives CDR1 SGHAT, CDR2 FQNNGV. CDR3 length equals 15 residues. CDR3 bases: TGTGCCAGCAGCTTAGGACAGCTCTATCATCAGCCCCAGCATTTT. Translated, it gives CASSLGQLYHQPQHF.

The genes are TRBV6-5 and TRBJ2-6; D call uncertain. V was cut by 6 bases and J by 0 bases, with 6 bases left in between. The CDR3 loop spans 14 amino acids. Germline V lookup: CDR1 MNHEY, CDR2 SVGAGI. The CDR3 is CASSPYSGANVLTF. The CDR3, as DNA: TGTGCCAGCAGCCCGTACTCTGGGGCCAACGTCCTGACTTTC.

The V call is TRBV7-3, the J call TRBJ1-1, with D unresolved. The CDR3 is 12 residues long. V was shortened by 8 bases and J by 5 bases, with 12 bases between the two germline ends. CDR1 is SGHTA, CDR2 FQGTGA, per germline. For the CDR3, the DNA is TGTGCCAGCCGGGGTTTGGGGACTGAAGCTTTCTTT. Residues: CASRGLGTEAFF.

This chain joins TRBV5-1 and TRBJ2-1; D may be TRBD1 (6 bases). V was clipped by 0 bases and J by 1 base, with 14 bases between them. Germline CDR1 reads SGHRS; CDR2 reads YFSETQ. The CDR3 loop spans 17 amino acids. CDR3 nucleotides: TGCGCCAGCAGCTTGGGGGCAGGGGCTCTTTCCTACAATGAGCAGTTCTTC. Its translation is CASSLGAGALSYNEQFF. The full variable domain, with the rest looked up from reference TRBV5-1 and TRBJ2-1, is KAGVTQTPRYLIKTRGQQVTLSCSPISGHRSVSWYQQTPGQGLQFLFEYFSETQRNKGNFPGRFSGRQFSNSRSEMNVSTLELGDSALYLCASSLGAGALSYNEQFFGPGTRLTVL.

This clone was counted between two and nine times. The chain carries TRBV30 and TRBJ1-1; D is unclear. Germline loops: CDR1 GTSNPN, CDR2 SVGIG (reference sequence). Deletions cut 2 bases from V and 11 bases from J, with 15 bases between. The length of the CDR3 is 12 residues. The CDR3 DNA reads as TGTGCCTGGAGTCGAGTTCGCTCACAGGCTTTCTTT. Residues: CAWSRVRSQAFF.

The rearrangement joins TRBV5-1 to TRBJ2-2, with unresolved D. CDR1 SGHRS and CDR2 YFSETQ come from the germline V gene. Trimming removed 4 bases from V and 3 bases from J, with 16 bases in between. The CDR3 loop spans 16 amino acids. The CDR3 bases are TGCGCCAGCAGCCCCGTTGGGCCCCGTGACACCGGGGAGCTGTTTTTT. It yields the protein CASSPVGPRDTGELFF. The variable domain in full, with the rest retrieved from reference TRBV5-1 and TRBJ2-2, is KAGVTQTPRYLIKTRGQQVTLSCSPISGHRSVSWYQQTPGQGLQFLFEYFSETQRNKGNFPGRFSGRQFSNSRSEMNVSTLELGDSALYLCASSPVGPRDTGELFFGEGSRLTVL.

V usage is TRBV24-1 and J usage is TRBJ2-1; TRBD2 agrees at 11 bases. V gave up 5 bases and J gave up 5 bases; unmatched junction bases: 7. CDR3 size: 16 residues. Germline loops: CDR1 KGHDR, CDR2 SFDVKD. CDR3 amino acids: CATSGQTSGNDNEQFF. CDR3 in DNA: TGTGCCACCAGTGGCCAGACTAGCGGGAATGACAATGAGCAGTTCTTC.